The 4 T cell receptor beta chains below all came from one sample that was sequenced in a study of blood T cell repertoires in COVID-19. Sequencing was performed with immunoSEQ multiplex PCR; in TCRdb, only in-frame clones are kept and a portion is missing. This table holds 100,000 or so clones, around 79% found once. Sequenced: peripheral blood. Source of these receptors: a human donor in a cohort sampled during active COVID-19.

CDR3 DNA: TGTGCCAGTTCCGGGACAGGGTCGCCAGATACGCAGTATTTT. It translates to CASSGTGSPDTQYF. The J gene is TRBJ2-3, the V gene TRBV19; 9 bases match TRBD1. The CDR3 loop spans 14 amino acids. The germline gives CDR1 LNHDA, CDR2 SQIVND (reference sequence). Trimming at V came to 8 bases and at J to 4 bases, leaving 7 bases not matched to a gene.

The J gene is TRBJ1-3, the V gene TRBV2, with TRBD1 identical over 8 bases. This CDR3 spans 14 amino acids. V was clipped by 6 bases and J by 2 bases; unmatched bases: 3. Germline assignment: CDR1 SNHLY and CDR2 FYNNEI. CDR3 nucleotides: TGTGCCAGCAGCCAGGACAGGGCTGGAAACACCATATATTTT. Translating it yields CASSQDRAGNTIYF.

This chain connects TRBV20-1 to TRBJ2-7; D is ambiguous. V lost 6 bases to trimming and J lost 7 bases, with 13 bases between them. The CDR3 extends over 11 amino acids. Per germline, CDR1 DFQATT and CDR2 SNEGSKA (reference sequence). The CDR3 sequence is CSATLTREQYF. For the CDR3, the DNA is TGCAGTGCAACTCTGACGAGGGAGCAGTACTTC.

V usage is TRBV15 and J usage is TRBJ2-7, with 10 positions matching TRBD2. The ends lost 0 bases at V and 0 bases at J; junction bases unmatched: 5. CDR1 LNHNV and CDR2 YYDKDF come from the germline V gene (reference sequence). This CDR3 has 17 amino acids. Written as DNA, the CDR3 is TGTGCCACCAGCAGAGACCTTGAGCGGGAGGGCTCCTACGAGCAGTACTTC. Translating it yields CATSRDLEREGSYEQYF. Together with reference TRBV15 and TRBJ2-7, the CDR3 gives the full variable domain: DAMVIQNPRYQVTQFGKPVTLSCSQTLNHNVMYWYQQKSSQAPKLLFHYYDKDFNNEADTPDNFQSRRPNTSFCFLDIRSPGLGDTAMYLCATSRDLEREGSYEQYFGPGTRLTVT.